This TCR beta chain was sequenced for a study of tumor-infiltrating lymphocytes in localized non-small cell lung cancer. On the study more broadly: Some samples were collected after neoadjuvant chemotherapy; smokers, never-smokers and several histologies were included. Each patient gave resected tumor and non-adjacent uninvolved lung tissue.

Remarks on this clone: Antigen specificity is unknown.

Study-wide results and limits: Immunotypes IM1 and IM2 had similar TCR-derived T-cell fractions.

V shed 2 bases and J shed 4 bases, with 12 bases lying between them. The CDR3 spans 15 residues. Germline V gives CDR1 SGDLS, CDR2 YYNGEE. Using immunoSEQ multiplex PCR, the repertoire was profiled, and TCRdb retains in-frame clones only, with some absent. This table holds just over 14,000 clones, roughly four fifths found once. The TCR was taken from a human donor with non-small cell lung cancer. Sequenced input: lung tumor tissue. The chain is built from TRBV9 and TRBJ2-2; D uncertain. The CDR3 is CASSVTRWSTGELFF. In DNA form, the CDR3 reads TGTGCCAGCAGCGTCACCCGATGGAGCACCGGGGAGCTGTTTTTT.